The 5 T cell receptor beta chains below come from one sample, sequenced in a study of post-analysis software for immune sequencing data. Study-level results: Compared with controls, patients had more of five or six TRBV segments, including TRBV5-6, TRBV5-1 and TRBV20-1.

cDNA libraries of TCR beta carried unique molecular identifiers. From the PCR reads, TCRdb called clonotypes with MiXCR, one entry per CDR3 protein. This sample carries about 760,000 distinct CDR3 sequences, 30% of them seen once, and the ten largest clones take roughly 0.57%. No antigen is known for these receptors. The sample taken for sequencing was blood. The receptor source for this set is a girl aged 5-17 years with multiple sclerosis.

This sequence joins TRBV16 and TRBJ2-7; maybe TRBD1 (6 bases). V was clipped by 2 bases and J by 5 bases, with 16 bases between them. Germline V CDR1 and CDR2: KGHSY, FQNENV. The CDR3 runs 15 residues. Here the CDR3 DNA reads TGTGCCAGCAGCCAAATGGCCTCGAACAGGGACGAGCAGTACTTC. Translating gives CASSQMASNRDEQYF.

In its sample, this clonotype was seen a few times. A much larger clone lies a single base off, so this may be a read error. The J gene is TRBJ2-5, the V gene TRBV18, with unresolved D. The CDR3 contains 13 residues. From germline, CDR1 is KGHSH and CDR2 LQKENI. CDR3 sequence (DNA): TGTGCCTGCTCACTACATAATTGGGAGACCCAGTACTTC. This sequence encodes CACSLHNWETQYF.

The rearrangement joins TRBV12-3 or TRBV12-4 to TRBJ1-2; 7 positions agree with TRBD1. CDR3 length equals 13 residues. V lost 6 bases to trimming and J lost 8 bases; unmatched junction nucleotides: 9. The CDR3 DNA sequence: TGTGCCAGCAGCAGAACAGGGGAACACGGCTACACCTTC. This sequence encodes CASSRTGEHGYTF.

This clonotype was seen a handful of times. This sequence joins TRBV20-1 and TRBJ2-1; D is possibly TRBD1 or TRBD2 (5 bases each). Germline loops: CDR1 DFQATT, CDR2 SNEGSKA (reference sequence). CDR3 length: 13 residues. The CDR3, as DNA: TGCAGCGCCAAGGGACCCTCCTACAATGAGCAGTTCTTC. Translation: CSAKGPSYNEQFF.

This clonotype has a single count. The chain recombines TRBV4-1 with TRBJ2-1; 11 nucleotides align to TRBD2. The germline V gene has CDR1 MGHRA and CDR2 YSYEKL. CDR3 length: 15 amino acids. Unmatched junction bases numbered 9, after V lost 4 bases and J lost 10 bases. CDR3 bases: TGCGCCAGCAGCCCTACTAGCGGGGGTGCCTACGAGCAGTTCTTC. It specifies CASSPTSGGAYEQFF.